Listed below are T cell receptor beta chains from one sample, sequenced in a study of vaccination and CD4 T cells after COVID-19. TCRdb re-derived calls from the PCR reads in MiXCR, one entry per CDR3 protein. The sample lists roughly 11,000 distinct CDR3 sequences; approximately 49% were seen once. Their antigen targets remain unknown. Sequencing used CD4+ T cells from blood, cultured in vitro. These receptors all come from a human donor who had recovered from COVID-19. The CDR3 runs from the conserved cysteine through the conserved F or W. D genes are given only for firm matches. Clone size appears in some rows only: once, few, many, or a class for an expanded clone.

j_call v_call d_call clone_size cdr3_length cdr3_nt cdr3_aa
TRBJ2-7 TRBV7-2 - - 15 TGTGCCAGCAGCTTAGAAGTACAGCGGTCCTACGAGCAGTACTTC CASSLEVQRSYEQYF
TRBJ1-2 TRBV20-1 TRBD1 - 14 TGCAGTGCGTTAACAGGGGGCGTCCTCTATGGCTACACCTTC CSALTGGVLYGYTF
TRBJ2-1 TRBV19 - - 14 TGTGCCAGTAGTACTCGACCGGAAGTCAATGAGCAGTTCTTC CASSTRPEVNEQFF
TRBJ2-2 TRBV11-3 TRBD1 - 15 TGTGCCAGCAGCCTGGGACAGTTAGACACCGGGGAGCTGTTTTTT CASSLGQLDTGELFF
TRBJ1-2 TRBV5-6 - - 16 TGTGCCAGCAGCCACTCGGGGCTTAACGCTAACTATGGCTACACCTTC CASSHSGLNANYGYTF
TRBJ2-1 TRBV20-1 TRBD2 few 15 TGCAGTGCTAGAGGGACTAGCGTCTCCTACAATGAGCAGTTCTTC CSARGTSVSYNEQFF
TRBJ1-2 TRBV2 - - 17 TGTGCCAGCAGTGAAACTCGCGTTGGGGTTCCCAACTATGGCTACACCTTC CASSETRVGVPNYGYTF
TRBJ2-2 TRBV2 - - 14 TGTGCCAGCAGTGAAGTCCAGGGTGGCGGGGAGCTGTTTTTT CASSEVQGGGELFF
TRBJ1-2 TRBV20-1 - - 13 TGCAGTGCTGTCCACCCAGGGCAGCATCGGTACACCTTC CSAVHPGQHRYTF
TRBJ1-1 TRBV6-5 - few 15 TGTGCCAGCAGTTACGAAGGTTCGGGGAACACTGAAGCTTTCTTT CASSYEGSGNTEAFF
TRBJ2-5 TRBV20-1 - - 21 TGCAGTGCTAGGGATTATAGTGGGGGACAGGGAACGGGAGGGCCAAGAGAGACCCAGTACTTC CSARDYSGGQGTGGPRETQYF
TRBJ2-5 TRBV28 - - 13 TGTGCCAGCAGAGCTACTAAGACTGAGACCCAGTACTTC CASRATKTETQYF
TRBJ2-4 TRBV5-4 - once 17 TGTGCCAGCAGCTTACCTTACCCGGAGGCAGCCAAAAACATTCAGTACTTC CASSLPYPEAAKNIQYF